This is a list of T cell receptor beta chains from one sample in a study of T cells expressing NK-cell markers. TCRdb reanalyzed the 5' RACE reads and collapses them to one entry per CDR3 protein, without DNA. Its table records about 170,000 distinct CDR3 sequences. Sequencing used blood T cells: a sorted CD56 or NKG2C T cell subset, CD4+ or CD8+ T cells, or bulk PBMC T cells (not recorded which). The receptors derive from a man between 18 and 69 years old in good health. The CDR3 runs from the conserved cysteine through the conserved F or W.

J gene: TRBJ2-2
V gene: TRBV5-1
CDR3 length: 15
CDR3 protein: CASSRTGDDTGELFF

J gene: TRBJ2-2
V gene: TRBV12-5
CDR3 length: 15
CDR3 protein: CASGFHRSGTGELFF

J gene: TRBJ2-1
V gene: TRBV24-1
CDR3 length: 15
CDR3 protein: CATSEGDRGYNEQFF

J gene: TRBJ2-7
V gene: TRBV2
CDR3 length: 14
CDR3 protein: CASSESPSGLEQYF

J gene: TRBJ2-7
V gene: TRBV28
CDR3 length: 14
CDR3 protein: CASSVTGEVYEQYF

J gene: TRBJ2-1
V gene: TRBV15
CDR3 length: 16
CDR3 protein: CATSPSGGRNYNEQFF

J gene: TRBJ1-4
V gene: TRBV12-3/TRBV12-4
CDR3 length: 17
CDR3 protein: CASSLYSPRVLNEKLFF

J gene: TRBJ2-1
V gene: TRBV7-8
CDR3 length: 13
CDR3 protein: CASTILEGNEQFF

J gene: TRBJ2-1
V gene: TRBV27
CDR3 length: 13
CDR3 protein: CASRSGGYNEQFF

J gene: TRBJ2-7
V gene: TRBV7-9
CDR3 length: 15
CDR3 protein: CASTVGSGHSYEQYF

J gene: TRBJ2-2
V gene: TRBV27
CDR3 length: 15
CDR3 protein: CASSADRTITGELFF

J gene: TRBJ2-2
V gene: TRBV13
CDR3 length: 14
CDR3 protein: CASSLGRNTGELFF

J gene: TRBJ2-7
V gene: TRBV10-2
CDR3 length: 17
CDR3 protein: CASSEISGASLSYEQYF

J gene: TRBJ2-5
V gene: TRBV5-6
CDR3 length: 16
CDR3 protein: CASSLVSQRAGETQYF

J gene: TRBJ2-3
V gene: TRBV5-1
CDR3 length: 18
CDR3 protein: CASSSFSVIGGGTDTQYF

J gene: TRBJ2-7
V gene: TRBV5-4
CDR3 length: 15
CDR3 protein: CASSPQTGTSYEQYF

J gene: TRBJ2-7
V gene: TRBV20-1
CDR3 length: 15
CDR3 protein: CSARDPGGGYHEQYF

J gene: TRBJ1-5
V gene: TRBV29-1
CDR3 length: 13
CDR3 protein: CSAAPGLNQPQHF

J gene: TRBJ1-5
V gene: TRBV20-1
CDR3 length: 15
CDR3 protein: CSANTGTGGHQPQHF

J gene: TRBJ2-1
V gene: TRBV12-3/TRBV12-4
CDR3 length: 17
CDR3 protein: CASSLLGQGGLGNEQFF

J gene: TRBJ1-4
V gene: TRBV11-2
CDR3 length: 19
CDR3 protein: CASSLGGTETNQLMKNCFF

J gene: TRBJ2-3
V gene: TRBV27
CDR3 length: 14
CDR3 protein: CASTLAGAGDTQYF

J gene: TRBJ2-1
V gene: TRBV27
CDR3 length: 14
CDR3 protein: CASSSLDSYNEQFF

J gene: TRBJ1-6
V gene: TRBV3-1
CDR3 length: 15
CDR3 protein: CASSQEGRYYSPLHF

J gene: TRBJ1-5
V gene: TRBV2
CDR3 length: 16
CDR3 protein: CASSEGPAQGYQPQHF

J gene: TRBJ2-2
V gene: TRBV28
CDR3 length: 19
CDR3 protein: CASSTGQPTFEGYSGELFF

J gene: TRBJ2-1
V gene: TRBV19
CDR3 length: 15
CDR3 protein: CASRLQSSSYNEQFF

J gene: TRBJ2-7
V gene: TRBV4-1
CDR3 length: 16
CDR3 protein: CASSQDYQGALDEQYF

J gene: TRBJ2-5
V gene: TRBV9
CDR3 length: 13
CDR3 protein: CASSFRTQETQYF

J gene: TRBJ2-7
V gene: TRBV4-2
CDR3 length: 13
CDR3 protein: CASSQVSGDEQYF

J gene: TRBJ2-3
V gene: TRBV20-1
CDR3 length: 16
CDR3 protein: CSASPSGGANTDTQYF

J gene: TRBJ2-1
V gene: TRBV3-1
CDR3 length: 16
CDR3 protein: CASSQARGGLFNEQFF

J gene: TRBJ1-2
V gene: TRBV27
CDR3 length: 17
CDR3 protein: CASSLSIGTAREDGYTF

J gene: TRBJ2-3
V gene: TRBV2
CDR3 length: 14
CDR3 protein: CAITPGLATDTQYF

J gene: TRBJ2-3
V gene: TRBV7-9
CDR3 length: 16
CDR3 protein: CASSPAGTGFTDTQYF

J gene: TRBJ2-7
V gene: TRBV7-9
CDR3 length: 15
CDR3 protein: CASSLVTGEYYEQYF

J gene: TRBJ1-2
V gene: TRBV7-9
CDR3 length: 14
CDR3 protein: CASSLTTLDYGYTF

J gene: TRBJ1-5
V gene: TRBV7-9
CDR3 length: 14
CDR3 protein: CASSLGGGGQPQHF

J gene: TRBJ1-2
V gene: TRBV6-1
CDR3 length: 14
CDR3 protein: CASRGGGPLLGYTF

J gene: TRBJ2-5
V gene: TRBV7-9
CDR3 length: 14
CDR3 protein: CASSFAGQRETQYF

J gene: TRBJ1-6
V gene: TRBV20-1
CDR3 length: 16
CDR3 protein: CSAHNFMGANNSPLHF